These 10 T cell receptor beta chains came from one sample sequenced in a study of T cell clonotyping in hematopoietic cell transplantation. Generated by immunoSEQ multiplex PCR, the TCRdb table keeps only in-frame clones and is missing some. The sample consists of 9,900 or so clones, approximately 77% of them appearing once. Sequences were derived from PBMCs, sampled 30 days after allogeneic stem cell transplant. These TCRs come from a female patient aged 35 to 55 who had an allogeneic stem cell transplant from a related donor, so T cells may come from the graft donor. Some clones in this sample may be carry-over from other donors' samples.

The CDR3 sequence is CASSSDRGHEQYF. CDR3 DNA: TGTGCCAGCAGCTCGGACAGGGGCCACGAGCAGTACTTC. This sequence joins TRBV11-2 and TRBJ2-7; 9 bases agree with TRBD1. CDR1 and CDR2 from the germline V gene are SGHAT and FQNNGV. Germline trimming cut 4 bases from V and 5 bases from J; bases unmatched to any gene: 3. The CDR3 has 13 residues.

The chain employs TRBV6-1 and TRBJ1-3; tentatively, D is TRBD1 (5 bases). V lost 3 bases and J lost 0, with 24 bases in between. The CDR3 loop spans 20 amino acids. Looked up from germline, CDR1 is MNHNS and CDR2 is SASEGT. The CDR3 region has the DNA TGTGCCAGCAGTGACACCGGAGGTTTTGGGACTCGTAGCTCTGGAAACACCATATATTTT. Residues: CASSDTGGFGTRSSGNTIYF.

This rearrangement joins TRBV27 to TRBJ1-1, with D possibly matching TRBD1 (5 bases). The CDR3 length is 17 residues. Looked up from germline, CDR1 is MNHEY and CDR2 is SMNVEV (reference sequence). With 6 bases removed from V and 1 base from J, the gap between germline ends came to 21 bases. The CDR3 sequence is CASRHASFRGANTEAFF. The CDR3 nucleotides are TGTGCCAGCAGACACGCCTCCTTCCGGGGCGCGAACACTGAAGCTTTCTTT.

The chain joins TRBV6-1 to TRBJ2-1; perhaps TRBD2 as D (6 bases). V dropped 7 bases and J dropped 10 bases, with 11 bases sitting between them. From germline, CDR1 is MNHNS and CDR2 SASEGT. The CDR3 is 11 amino acids. The CDR3 nucleotides are TGTGCCAGCACATCGGCGGGGGAGCAGTTCTTC. Encoded protein: CASTSAGEQFF.

V usage is TRBV7-9 and J usage is TRBJ2-2; D could derive from TRBD1 or TRBD2 (5 bases each). The length of the CDR3 is 18 residues. V lost 4 bases and J 4 bases, leaving 22 bases between the germline ends. Germline V CDR1 and CDR2: SEHNR, FQNEAQ (reference sequence). CDR3 DNA: TGTGCCAGCAGCTCAACGACTATGAGGGGCGCGGTCACCGGGGAGCTGTTTTTT. It translates to CASSSTTMRGAVTGELFF.

The rearrangement joins TRBV11-2 to TRBJ1-5; D remains unclear. CDR1 and CDR2 (germline): SGHAT, FQNNGV. The CDR3 length is 15 residues. Trimming removed 5 bases at V and 0 bases at J, with 11 bases between. The CDR3 protein is CASSTQSHSNQPQHF. In nucleotides, the CDR3 is TGTGCCAGCAGCACTCAGTCTCATAGCAATCAGCCCCAGCATTTT.

This chain uses TRBV5-1 with TRBJ1-1, with TRBD1 matching 7 bases. The CDR3 runs to 12 residues. The trim removed 7 bases at V and 2 bases at J, leaving 2 bases unmatched. Germline V gene data show CDR1 as SGHRS and CDR2 as YFSETQ. The DNA for the CDR3 is TGCGCCAGCCGACAGGGAAACACTGAAGCTTTCTTT. This codes for CASRQGNTEAFF.

The chain has TRBV11-2 and TRBJ2-7; 10 bases are shared with TRBD2. The CDR3 totals 16 residues. Germline trimming cut 3 bases from V and 3 bases from J; bases unmatched to any gene: 8. Germline V gene lookup returns CDR1 SGHAT and CDR2 FQNNGV. The CDR3 DNA reads TGTGCCAGCAGCTTCTTACAAACTAGCGGGGTCTACGAGCAGTACTTC. Its translation is CASSFLQTSGVYEQYF. The full variable domain, rest sourced from reference TRBV11-2 and TRBJ2-7, is EAGVAQSPRYKIIEKRQSVAFWCNPISGHATLYWYQQILGQGPKLLIQFQNNGVVDDSQLPKDRFSAERLKGVDSTLKIQPAKLEDSAVYLCASSFLQTSGVYEQYFGPGTRLTVT.

This clone appeared a single time. DNA of the CDR3: TGTGCCAGTAGTATAGGTATAGGGTACGAAAAACTGTTTTTT. It yields the protein CASSIGIGYEKLFF. The gene calls are TRBV19 and TRBJ1-4; D uncertain. From germline, CDR1 is LNHDA and CDR2 SQIVND (reference sequence). The CDR3 totals 14 residues. V lost 1 base and J lost 8, with 11 bases in between.

The J gene is TRBJ2-3, the V gene TRBV5-1, with TRBD2 identical over 8 bases. Germline CDR1 and CDR2: SGHRS and YFSETQ. The CDR3 loop spans 17 amino acids. The ends lost 0 bases at V and 2 bases at J; junction bases unmatched: 8. This CDR3 is CASSLVLSGTTTDTQYF. The CDR3 coding sequence is TGCGCCAGCAGCTTGGTCCTTAGCGGGACCACCACAGATACGCAGTATTTT.